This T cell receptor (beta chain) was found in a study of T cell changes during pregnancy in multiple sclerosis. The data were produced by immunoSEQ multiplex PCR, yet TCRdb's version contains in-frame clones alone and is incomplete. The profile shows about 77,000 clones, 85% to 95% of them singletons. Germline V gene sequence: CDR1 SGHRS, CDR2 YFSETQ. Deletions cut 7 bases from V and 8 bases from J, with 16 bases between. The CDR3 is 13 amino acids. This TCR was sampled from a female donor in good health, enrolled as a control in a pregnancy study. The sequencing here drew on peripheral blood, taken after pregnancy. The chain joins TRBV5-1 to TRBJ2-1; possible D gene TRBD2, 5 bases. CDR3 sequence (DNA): TGCGCCAGCGCCCCCGGGGTTGGGGATGAGCAGTTCTTC. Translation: CASAPGVGDEQFF.